The 12 T cell receptor beta chains below were found in one sample sequenced in a study of cytomegalovirus exposure and HLA in healthy donors. PCR involved 60 Vbeta and 13 Jbeta primers. Assay used: immunoSEQ multiplex PCR; TCRdb lists only in-frame clones, some missing. The table includes approximately 140,000 clones, just under 75% detected once. The sample taken for sequencing was PBMCs. Every receptor here comes from a woman between 18 and 29 years old in good health and CMV-seronegative.

V and J are TRBV27 and TRBJ1-2, with 12 bases lining up with TRBD1. V was pared by 4 bases and J by 8 bases, with 5 bases of the junction left unmatched. Germline V gene lookup returns CDR1 MNHEY and CDR2 SMNVEV (reference sequence). This CDR3 comprises 14 residues. The DNA for the CDR3 is TGTGCCAGCAGTTCGGGACAGGGGGCGTCGGGCTACACCTTC. Translated: CASSSGQGASGYTF.

The chain has TRBV19 and TRBJ2-1; D unresolved. V was cut by 3 bases and J by 5 bases, with 14 bases left in between. The CDR3 extends over 15 amino acids. Germline CDR1 is LNHDA and CDR2 is SQIVND (reference sequence). CDR3 sequence (DNA): TGTGCCAGTAGTATGTCGCAGATTCTAGACAATGAGCAGTTCTTC. It specifies CASSMSQILDNEQFF.

The rearrangement joins TRBV30 to TRBJ2-1; 10 nucleotides match TRBD1. The V and J ends lost 2 bases and 2 bases, in that order; junction bases with no gene match: 3. CDR3 length: 15 residues. Germline-derived CDR1 and CDR2 are GTSNPN and SVGIG (reference sequence). CDR3 nucleotide sequence: TGTGCCTGGAGTTGGGGACAGGGGCCCTACAATGAGCAGTTCTTC. This translates into CAWSWGQGPYNEQFF.

The rearrangement links TRBV10-3 to TRBJ1-1; a possible D gene is TRBD1 (5 bases). The CDR3 extends over 14 amino acids. Per the germline V gene, CDR1 is ENHRY and CDR2 is SYGVKD. Trimming cost V 2 bases and J 5 bases, with 12 bases left between them. CDR3 loop: CAISERGEWTEAFF. The CDR3 nucleotides are TGTGCCATCAGTGAGCGGGGGGAATGGACTGAAGCTTTCTTT.

This clone was picked up one time. The gene calls are TRBV7-2 and TRBJ2-7; 8 positions agree with TRBD2. The CDR3 length is 14 residues. Germline CDR1 reads SGHTA; CDR2 reads FQGNSA. Written as DNA, the CDR3 is TGTGCCAGCAGCTTAGAAGGGAGCGGGAGACTTGGGATCGTC. It codes for CASSLEGSGRLGIV.

V usage is TRBV5-4 and J usage is TRBJ2-2, with 9 bases fitting TRBD2. Germline V gene sequence: CDR1 SGHNT, CDR2 YYREEE (reference sequence). J lost 5 bases, V lost 4 bases, and 15 bases had no gene match. The CDR3 is made up of 18 amino acids. The CDR3 is CASSPGVLLRGGTGELFF. The CDR3 DNA is TGTGCCAGCAGCCCCGGGGTCCTGTTGCGGGGGGGAACCGGGGAGCTGTTTTTT.

The gene calls are TRBV14 and TRBJ2-1; a possible D gene is TRBD1 (7 bases). V was shortened by 3 bases and J by 13 bases, with 13 bases between the two germline ends. Germline V gene lookup returns CDR1 SGHDN and CDR2 FVKESK. The length of the CDR3 is 12 residues. In DNA, the CDR3 is TGTGCCAGCAGCCAGTCAGGGGGACTCCAGTTCTTC. Encoded protein: CASSQSGGLQFF.

The rearrangement joins TRBV7-9 to TRBJ2-5, with 7 bases fitting TRBD2. V lost 2 bases, J lost 9 bases, and 12 bases stayed unmatched. The CDR3 length is 15 residues. The germline V gene has CDR1 SEHNR and CDR2 FQNEAQ (reference sequence). CDR3 in DNA: TGTGCCAGCAGCTTATCTTGGGAGGGGTCGGGGGCCCAGTACTTC. As protein: CASSLSWEGSGAQYF.

This clone was detected once. The chain links TRBV28 to TRBJ1-5; a weak D match, TRBD1 (6 bases). This CDR3 comprises 14 residues. V lost 5 bases, J lost 6 bases, and 14 bases lay in between. Germline V CDR1 and CDR2: MDHEN, SYDVKM. The CDR3 DNA sequence: TGTGCCAGCAGTCCCACAGGGTACGGTCAGCCCCAGCATTTT. It is translated as CASSPTGYGQPQHF.

This clone has just one count. This chain joins TRBV28 and TRBJ1-2; D is ambiguous. V gave up 6 bases and J gave up 0 bases, with 5 bases separating them. Looked up from germline, CDR1 is MDHEN and CDR2 is SYDVKM. The CDR3 is made up of 12 amino acids. The DNA for the CDR3 is TGTGCCAGCAGAACAGCTAACTATGGCTACACCTTC. Its translation: CASRTANYGYTF.

Only one count was recorded for this clone. The V gene is TRBV4-3, the J gene TRBJ2-2; 15 bases are shared with TRBD2. CDR3 length: 17 residues. The V and J ends lost 6 bases and 5 bases, in that order; junction bases with no gene match: 7. The germline gives CDR1 LGHNA, CDR2 YSLEER. CDR3 amino acids: CASSRRGLAGGTGELFF. The DNA of the CDR3 is TGCGCCAGCAGTCGCAGGGGACTAGCGGGAGGAACCGGGGAGCTGTTTTTT.

J is TRBJ1-1 and V is TRBV7-8; possibly TRBD1 for D (6 bases). There are 15 residues in the CDR3. CDR1 is SGHVS, CDR2 FQNEAQ, per germline. The V and J ends lost 2 bases and 1 base respectively, with 11 bases between them. CDR3 DNA: TGTGCCAGCAGCTTAACTGGACAGACGAACACTGAAGCTTTCTTT. Translated, it gives CASSLTGQTNTEAFF.